The 30 T cell receptor beta chains presented below share a single source sample, sequenced in a study of identical twins. TCRdb independently ran MiXCR on the 5' RACE reads; one entry per CDR3 protein. The sample carries about 890,000 distinct CDR3 sequences, about 12% recorded once. The same specimen was also included in a second study, on yellow fever vaccine responses in identical twins.

Sequencing was carried out using PBMCs. The origin of the receptors is a woman aged 18-29 years in good health.

This clonotype has more than one count but fewer than ten. The J gene is TRBJ2-7, the V gene TRBV12-3 or TRBV12-4; 10 nucleotides agree with TRBD2. CDR3 length: 15 amino acids. The V and J ends lost 0 bases and 5 bases, in that order; junction bases with no gene match: 4. The CDR3 loop reads CASSLAASGRDEQYF. The CDR3 DNA sequence: TGTGCCAGCAGTTTAGCGGCTAGCGGGAGAGACGAGCAGTACTTC.

This rearrangement joins TRBV20-1 to TRBJ2-3, with D maybe TRBD2 (6 bases). This CDR3 contains 15 residues. The germline CDR1 and CDR2 sequences are DFQATT and SNEGSKA (reference sequence). Trimming removed 0 bases at V and 0 bases at J, with 10 bases between. The CDR3 DNA reads TGCAGTGCTAGAGATCTCAGCGGGAGCACAGATACGCAGTATTTT. It specifies CSARDLSGSTDTQYF.

A few counts support this clonotype. The chain is built from TRBV5-1 and TRBJ2-1; no clear D. Trimming left V 0 bases short and J 5 bases short, with 12 bases between. Germline loops: CDR1 SGHRS, CDR2 YFSETQ. CDR3 length: 15 residues. CDR3 residues: CASSLVNTAHNEQFF. As DNA, the CDR3 is TGCGCCAGCAGCTTGGTAAACACAGCCCACAATGAGCAGTTCTTC.

This clonotype was counted between two and nine times. The rearrangement joins TRBV10-2 to TRBJ1-6, with a tentative D call TRBD1 (6 bases). V was shortened by 4 bases and J by 10 bases, with 17 bases between the two germline ends. Germline V CDR1 and CDR2: WSHSY, SAAADI. The CDR3 is 15 residues long. In nucleotides, the CDR3 is TGCGCCAGCAGTGGGAGTGGGGGGCGATGGTCACCCCTCCACTTT. Translated: CASSGSGGRWSPLHF.

This clonotype came up many times. The chain uses TRBV12-3 or TRBV12-4 and TRBJ2-1; 8 bases match TRBD2. J gave up 9 bases and V 4 bases, and 8 bases lay outside the gene matches. The CDR3 is made up of 14 amino acids. CDR3 DNA sequence: TGTGCCAGCAGTTCAAGCGGGGGTATGGGTGAGCAGTTCTTC. Translation gives CASSSSGGMGEQFF.

This clonotype was seen many times. This rearrangement joins TRBV7-3 to TRBJ1-1; a possible D gene is TRBD1 (6 bases). V shed 2 bases and J shed 1 base, with 11 bases lying between them. CDR1 is SGHTA, CDR2 FQGTGA, per germline. The CDR3 spans 15 residues. The CDR3 coding sequence is TGTGCCAGCAGCTTACTAGGGGGGTCGAACACTGAAGCTTTCTTT. It translates to CASSLLGGSNTEAFF.

This clonotype was detected only a few times. The CDR3 coding sequence is TGTGCCACTAAGGGATCCGGGGAGACCCAGTACTTC. Translating it yields CATKGSGETQYF. The J gene is TRBJ2-5, the V gene TRBV15; no definite D call. The CDR3 is made up of 12 amino acids. Between the trimmed V and J ends, which lost 9 bases and 5 bases, there was a span of 13 bases. Germline CDR1 is LNHNV and CDR2 is YYDKDF (reference sequence).

This clonotype was seen at least ten times. The chain joins TRBV20-1 to TRBJ2-7; D is unclear. Per the germline V gene, CDR1 is DFQATT and CDR2 is SNEGSKA (reference sequence). The CDR3 has 13 amino acids. The V end lost 0 bases, the J end lost 3 bases, and 9 bases lay between the germline ends. In nucleotides, the CDR3 is TGCAGTGCTAGAGACAAGCATCGCTACGAGCAGTACGTC. It specifies CSARDKHRYEQYV.

The table lists this clonotype with many counts. V gene TRBV21-1 combines with J gene TRBJ2-7; the tabulated D call, TRBD2, remains unverified against the DNA. TRBV21-1 represents a pseudogene. This CDR3 contains 17 residues. Written as DNA, the CDR3 is TGTGCCAGCAGCAAAGACCAACCTTTATTCAGGGAGGACGAGCAGTACGTC. Protein sequence: CASSKDQPLFREDEQYV.

The chain combines TRBV6-5 with TRBJ2-1, with D possibly matching TRBD2 (5 bases). Deletions cut 2 bases from V and 3 bases from J, with 8 bases between. This CDR3 comprises 14 residues. The germline CDR1 and CDR2 sequences are MNHEY and SVGAGI. The CDR3 loop is CASSYGRGYNEQFF. The DNA of the CDR3 is TGTGCCAGCAGTTACGGCCGGGGCTACAATGAGCAGTTCTTC.

V and J are TRBV27 and TRBJ2-7, with 8 bases that match TRBD1. J lost 2 bases, V lost 2 bases, and 5 bases had no gene match. CDR3 size: 15 residues. The V gene's germline CDR1 is MNHEY and CDR2 SMNVEV (reference sequence). The CDR3 reads CASSLGQGTTYEQYF. CDR3 in DNA: TGTGCCAGCAGTTTAGGACAGGGTACGACCTACGAGCAGTACTTC.

The genes are TRBV5-1 and TRBJ2-1, with a tentative D call TRBD2 (5 bases). Germline-derived CDR1 and CDR2 are SGHRS and YFSETQ. Deletions cut 4 bases from V and 3 bases from J, with 17 bases between. This CDR3 comprises 16 residues. CDR3 nucleotides: TGCGCCAGCAGCCCCCAAGCGGCGGGTGGCTACAATGAGCAGTTCTTC. It yields the protein CASSPQAAGGYNEQFF.

This rearrangement joins TRBV12-3 or TRBV12-4 to TRBJ2-1; a possible D gene is TRBD1 (7 bases). The CDR3 loop spans 16 amino acids. Trimming shortened V by 6 bases and J by 6 bases, and 21 bases separated the two germline ends. CDR3 region: CASRGGGGQTVNEQFF. The CDR3, as DNA: TGTGCCAGCAGGGGAGGTGGGGGACAGACAGTCAATGAGCAGTTCTTC.

The V and J genes are TRBV3-1 and TRBJ2-7, with TRBD2 identical over 7 bases. The germline V gene encodes CDR1 LGHDT and CDR2 YNNKEL (reference sequence). This CDR3 spans 15 amino acids. Trimming took 1 base from V and 2 from J; bases not matched to a gene: 5. CDR3 nucleotides: TGTGCCAGCAGCCAAGGGGCGGGAGTTACCTACGAGCAGTACTTC. Amino acid sequence: CASSQGAGVTYEQYF.

The chain has TRBV9 and TRBJ1-4; D unresolved. Germline CDR1 SGDLS, CDR2 YYNGEE. CDR3 length equals 15 residues. The V end was cut by 0 bases, the J end by 5 bases, with 11 bases between. The CDR3 bases are TGTGCCAGCAGCGTAGGATCCAATCAAAATGAAAAACTGTTTTTT. Translation: CASSVGSNQNEKLFF.

This clonotype came up a few times. The chain uses TRBV7-8 and TRBJ1-5; no firm D call. There are 14 residues in the CDR3. The V gene lost 1 base and the J gene lost 0 bases, with 4 bases spanning the gap. Germline CDR1 and CDR2: SGHVS and FQNEAQ. The DNA for the CDR3 is TGTGCCAGCAGCTTAGAGTATAGCAATCAGCCCCAGCATTTT. Residues: CASSLEYSNQPQHF.

This clonotype was picked up many times. The gene calls are TRBV12-3 or TRBV12-4 and TRBJ2-1, with a tentative D call TRBD2 (6 bases). The CDR3 covers 15 residues. Trimming cost V 6 bases and J 7 bases, with 19 bases left between them. The CDR3 region has the DNA TGTGCCAGCAGCCGCCGGGACTCGAACCTGAATGAGCAGTTCTTC. This gives the protein CASSRRDSNLNEQFF.

This clonotype was seen at least ten times. The V call is TRBV10-3, the J call TRBJ1-4; possible D gene TRBD1, 6 bases. The CDR3 consists of 16 residues. Germline V gene data show CDR1 as ENHRY and CDR2 as SYGVKD. V was shortened by 6 bases and J by 0 bases, with 14 bases between the two germline ends. The DNA of the CDR3 is TGTGCCATCAGCAGAGGGGGGTCCACAACTAATGAAAAACTGTTTTTT. Protein sequence: CAISRGGSTTNEKLFF.

This clonotype has a handful of counts. The V gene is TRBV12-3 or TRBV12-4, the J gene TRBJ1-2; TRBD1 is a possible D gene (5 bases). Trimming pared 7 bases from V and 7 bases from J, leaving 16 bases between. The CDR3 spans 13 residues. The DNA for the CDR3 is TGTGCCAGCACCCCAGGAGGGGCGGGTGGCTACACCTTC. This sequence encodes CASTPGGAGGYTF.

This clonotype was recorded a few times. The gene calls are TRBV7-9 and TRBJ2-7, with 10 bases identical to TRBD2. The CDR3 runs 14 residues. CDR1 and CDR2 (germline): SEHNR, FQNEAQ (reference sequence). After removal of 3 bases from V and 8 bases from J, the junction contained 7 bases not matched to a gene. The CDR3 coding sequence is TGTGCCAGCAGCTTCGCTAGCGGGAGTAATAAGCAGTACTTC. Protein sequence: CASSFASGSNKQYF.

This sequence joins TRBV12-3 or TRBV12-4 and TRBJ1-1; 9 bases match TRBD1. This CDR3 contains 13 residues. V lost 6 bases to trimming and J lost 8 bases; unmatched junction nucleotides: 7. DNA of the CDR3: TGTGCCAGCAGCACAGGGACAGGGAAGGAAGCTTTCTTT. Protein: CASSTGTGKEAFF.

The chain uses TRBV5-1 and TRBJ2-1, with a possible D match to TRBD2 (6 bases). This CDR3 is built from 17 residues. The germline V and J ends were trimmed by 0 bases and 0 bases, with 13 bases remaining between them. Germline CDR1 reads SGHRS; CDR2 reads YFSETQ. In nucleotides, the CDR3 is TGCGCCAGCAGCTTGGTGCTTGTCGGGAGCTCCTACAATGAGCAGTTCTTC. As protein: CASSLVLVGSSYNEQFF.

The genes are TRBV10-3 and TRBJ2-7; D assignment may be TRBD1 or TRBD2 (5 bases each). From germline, CDR1 is ENHRY and CDR2 SYGVKD. Trimming cost V 2 bases and J 6 bases, with 14 bases left between them. This CDR3 is 14 amino acids long. This chain's CDR3 is CAISERLEGSEQYV. CDR3 DNA: TGTGCCATCAGTGAGAGGCTAGAGGGGAGCGAGCAGTACGTC.

The chain couples TRBV6-4 to TRBJ2-1; 9 positions agree with TRBD1. CDR1 is MRHNA and CDR2 is SNTAGT in the germline V gene. The CDR3 is 13 residues long. J was trimmed by 4 bases and V by 7 bases; bases with no gene match: 2. CDR3 loop: CASTDRGYNEQFF. Here the CDR3 DNA reads TGTGCCAGCACGGACAGGGGTTACAATGAGCAGTTCTTC.

In this sample, this clonotype turned up a few times. This chain's CDR3 is CAISPGQTTNEQFF. The CDR3 bases are TGTGCCATCAGTCCGGGACAGACAACCAATGAGCAGTTCTTC. The rearrangement uses TRBV10-3 and TRBJ2-1; 7 positions match TRBD1. Per germline, CDR1 ENHRY and CDR2 SYGVKD. This CDR3 comprises 14 residues. V was pared by 5 bases and J by 6 bases, with 7 bases of the junction left unmatched.

This clonotype appeared many times. This chain joins TRBV29-1 and TRBJ1-1; a weak D match, TRBD1 (6 bases). Deletions cut 7 bases from V and 2 bases from J, with 17 bases between. The CDR3 runs to 14 residues. CDR1 is SQVTM, CDR2 ANQGSEA, per germline. CDR3 sequence reads: CSARSGTSNTEAFF. In nucleotides, the CDR3 is TGCAGCGCCCGATCCGGGACAAGCAACACTGAAGCTTTCTTT.

This clonotype was detected ten times or more. This chain uses TRBV5-1 with TRBJ1-1; D unclear. Trimming removed 0 bases from V and 4 bases from J, with 10 bases in between. Germline loops: CDR1 SGHRS, CDR2 YFSETQ. The CDR3 covers 14 residues. The DNA of the CDR3 is TGCGCCAGCAGCTTGGCACAACATACCACTGAAGCTTTCTTT. Translation: CASSLAQHTTEAFF. The complete variable domain, with remaining parts taken from reference TRBV5-1 and TRBJ1-1, reads KAGVTQTPRYLIKTRGQQVTLSCSPISGHRSVSWYQQTPGQGLQFLFEYFSETQRNKGNFPGRFSGRQFSNSRSEMNVSTLELGDSALYLCASSLAQHTTEAFFGQGTRLTVV.

This clonotype occurred a few times. The J gene is TRBJ1-5, the V gene TRBV12-3 or TRBV12-4; D is perhaps TRBD1 (5 bases). The CDR3 contains 14 residues. V lost 7 bases to trimming and J lost 0 bases, with 10 bases between them. This CDR3 is CASTQQVSNQPQHF. The CDR3 bases are TGTGCCAGCACCCAACAGGTTAGCAATCAGCCCCAGCATTTT.

This clonotype has just a few counts. The V call is TRBV7-2, the J call TRBJ1-2; 8 bases are shared with TRBD1. Germline V CDR1 and CDR2: SGHTA, FQGNSA. J lost 5 bases, V lost 5 bases, and 7 bases had no gene match. CDR3 length equals 14 residues. In DNA form, the CDR3 reads TGTGCCAGCAGCGCCCGCCGACAGGGGTATGGCTACACCTTC. Residues: CASSARRQGYGYTF. Full variable domain (outside the CDR3, taken from reference TRBV7-2 and TRBJ1-2): GAGVSQSPSNKVTEKGKDVELRCDPISGHTALYWYRQSLGQGLEFLIYFQGNSAPDKSGLPSDRFSAERTGGSVSTLTIQRTQQEDSAVYLCASSARRQGYGYTFGSGTRLTVV.

Regarding this clonotype: The junction differs from germline at one of its ends, possibly a read error. The V and J genes are TRBV12-3 or TRBV12-4 and TRBJ1-2; weak D call: TRBD1 (5 bases). This CDR3 contains 13 residues. The CDR3, as DNA: TGTGCCAGCGCCCCGACAGAGAACTATGGCTACATCTTC. Translation gives CASAPTENYGYIF.